A selection of T cell receptor beta chains follows, all from one sample in a study of blood T cell repertoires in COVID-19. Clones were read by immunoSEQ multiplex PCR, and TCRdb kept only the in-frame ones, dropping some. The sample holds 70,000 or so clones, 60% to 80% seen once. Sample: peripheral blood. The source is a human donor in a cohort sampled during active COVID-19. Both conserved end residues are part of each CDR3. A D gene is named only where the DNA matches it firmly. Size is stated for part of the rows, as once, few or many counts, or as a class when the clone is expanded.

TRBV28,.,TRBJ1-4,TRBD1,CASSSGQGNEKLFF,TGTGCCAGTTCCTCAGGACAGGGGAATGAAAAACTGTTTTTT
TRBV5-4,.,TRBJ2-5,.,CASSLPTQGIGETQYF,TGTGCCAGCAGCTTACCCACTCAGGGGATTGGGGAGACCCAGTACTTC
TRBV5-1,.,TRBJ1-1,TRBD1,CASSLNRGGMNTEAFF,TGCGCCAGCAGCCTGAACAGGGGTGGGATGAACACTGAAGCTTTCTTT
TRBV6-5,.,TRBJ2-3,TRBD2,CASRVAGVTDTQYF,TGTGCCAGCAGGGTAGCGGGAGTCACAGATACGCAGTATTTT
TRBV19,.,TRBJ2-1,TRBD1,CASSLPRDRSLSSSYNEQFF,TGTGCCAGTAGTCTGCCCCGGGACAGGTCTCTATCCTCCTCCTACAATGAGCAGTTCTTC
TRBV4-1,.,TRBJ1-5,TRBD1,CASSQGGGTGDQPQHF,TGCGCCAGCAGCCAAGGTGGGGGGACAGGCGATCAGCCCCAGCATTTT
TRBV28,.,TRBJ2-3,TRBD2,CASSLPFRLATYTDTQYF,TGTGCCAGCAGTTTACCCTTCCGACTAGCGACATACACAGATACGCAGTATTTT
TRBV10-3,few,TRBJ2-7,.,CAISESRGYEQYF,TGTGCCATCAGTGAGTCTAGGGGCTACGAGCAGTACTTC
TRBV10-3,.,TRBJ2-3,TRBD2,CAISPKTSGSFDTDTQYF,TGTGCCATCAGTCCAAAGACTAGCGGGAGTTTTGACACAGATACGCAGTATTTT
TRBV18,.,TRBJ1-4,TRBD1,CASSPLDRERAEKLFF,TGTGCCAGCTCACCGCTGGACAGGGAGAGGGCGGAAAAACTGTTTTTT
TRBV19,.,TRBJ2-7,TRBD1,CASSIQGTGTYEQYF,TGTGCCAGTAGTATCCAAGGGACAGGGACCTACGAGCAGTACTTC
TRBV11-2,.,TRBJ2-7,TRBD1,CASRFTGASTYEQYF,TGTGCCAGCAGATTTACAGGGGCATCCACCTACGAGCAGTACTTC
TRBV3-1/TRBV3-2,once,TRBJ2-2,.,CASSRQIGGTGELFF,TGTGCCAGCAGCCGGCAGATAGGAGGCACCGGGGAGCTGTTTTTT
TRBV2,few,TRBJ2-6,.,CASSDWESGANVLTF,TGTGCCAGCAGTGATTGGGAGTCTGGGGCCAACGTCCTGACTTTC
TRBV2,.,TRBJ1-4,.,CASRPSVGREKLFF,TGTGCCAGCAGACCGTCAGTTGGGAGGGAAAAACTGTTTTTT
TRBV15,.,TRBJ2-3,TRBD2,CATSRDSGGADTQYF,TGTGCCACCAGCAGAGATAGCGGGGGGGCAGATACGCAGTATTTT
TRBV27,.,TRBJ2-3,.,CASSYTGNRRTDTQYF,TGTGCCAGCAGTTATACAGGTAACCGAAGGACAGATACGCAGTATTTT
TRBV6-5,few,TRBJ2-1,TRBD2,CASSPGERGSNEQFF,TGTGCCAGCAGCCCCGGGGAGCGGGGTAGCAATGAGCAGTTCTTC
TRBV2,.,TRBJ2-3,TRBD2,CASQGTSPPTDTQYF,TGTGCCAGCCAAGGGACTAGCCCCCCGACAGATACGCAGTATTTT
TRBV19,.,TRBJ1-1,TRBD1,CASSIGRTGGAFF,TGTGCCAGTAGTATAGGTCGGACAGGGGGAGCTTTCTTT
TRBV29-1,.,TRBJ2-7,.,CSPRQDSIYEQYF,TGCAGCCCGAGGCAGGACTCAATCTACGAGCAGTACTTC
TRBV5-1,.,TRBJ2-7,.,CASSGGRRPYEQYF,TGCGCCAGCAGCGGCGGCCGGCGCCCCTACGAGCAGTACTTC
TRBV10-2,.,TRBJ2-7,.,CASLSGEQYF,TGCGCCAGCCTTTCCGGCGAGCAGTACTTC
TRBV5-4,.,TRBJ2-5,.,CASSPRVGYQETQYF,TGTGCCAGCAGCCCCAGGGTGGGCTACCAAGAGACCCAGTACTTC
TRBV7-2,.,TRBJ1-2,TRBD1,CASSTRTGGLVGYTF,TGTGCCAGCAGCACGCGGACAGGGGGCCTTGTTGGCTACACCTTC
TRBV6-5,once,TRBJ2-5,.,CASRAPEAETQYF,TGTGCCAGCAGGGCCCCTGAGGCGGAGACCCAGTACTTC
TRBV5-5,.,TRBJ1-5,.,CASSLGVNGNQPQHF,TGTGCCAGCAGCTTAGGGGTGAACGGCAATCAGCCCCAGCATTTT
TRBV5-1,.,TRBJ2-1,TRBD1,CASSFGQGLNNEQFF,TGCGCCAGCAGCTTTGGACAGGGTTTGAACAATGAGCAGTTCTTC
TRBV6-4,once,TRBJ1-1,.,CASSDSGGPTRGAFF,TGTGCCAGCAGTGACTCGGGGGGACCTACTCGCGGAGCTTTCTTT
TRBV5-4,.,TRBJ1-1,TRBD1,CASSSPGQGYVEAFF,TGTGCCAGCAGCTCTCCGGGACAGGGGTATGTTGAAGCTTTCTTT
TRBV6-5,.,TRBJ1-2,TRBD1,CASTPGQAGYTF,TGTGCCAGCACCCCTGGACAGGCCGGTTACACCTTC
TRBV27,.,TRBJ1-1,TRBD1,CASRRGQEQNTEAFF,TGTGCCAGCAGGAGGGGACAGGAACAGAACACTGAAGCTTTCTTT
TRBV27,.,TRBJ1-5,.,CASSLGQGNQPQHF,TGTGCCAGCAGTTTAGGGCAGGGCAATCAGCCCCAGCATTTT
TRBV6-5,.,TRBJ2-7,.,CASRRGGIYEQYF,TGTGCCAGCAGGCGCGGAGGAATCTACGAGCAGTACTTC
TRBV2,.,TRBJ2-1,TRBD2,CASLGRAGGEQFF,TGTGCCAGCCTGGGGCGGGCGGGGGGTGAGCAGTTCTTC
TRBV5-6,.,TRBJ2-2,.,CASRKTGLNGELFF,TGTGCCAGCAGAAAAACAGGGTTGAACGGGGAGCTGTTTTTT
TRBV11-2,once,TRBJ1-1,.,CASSFMGRDTEAFF,TGTGCCAGCAGCTTCATGGGGCGAGACACTGAAGCTTTCTTT
TRBV2,.,TRBJ2-3,TRBD2,CASSDIAGVTDTQYF,TGTGCCAGCAGTGACATAGCGGGAGTGACAGATACGCAGTATTTT
TRBV4-2,.,TRBJ2-5,.,CASSQAPAQETQYF,TGTGCCAGCAGCCAAGCCCCAGCGCAAGAGACCCAGTACTTC
TRBV5-4,many,TRBJ2-2,TRBD1,CASSTGDRVLTGELFF,TGTGCCAGCAGTACAGGGGACAGGGTCCTCACCGGGGAGCTGTTTTTT
TRBV25-1,few,TRBJ2-7,.,CASSPDGGSYEQYF,TGTGCCAGCAGCCCGGACGGAGGAAGCTACGAGCAGTACTTC
TRBV24-1,once,TRBJ1-4,TRBD1,CATSDPGTEGEKLFF,TGTGCCACCAGCGACCCCGGGACAGAGGGTGAAAAACTGTTTTTT
TRBV2,few,TRBJ1-3,TRBD1,CASCRDRGSGNTIYF,TGTGCCAGTTGCCGGGACAGGGGCTCTGGAAACACCATATATTTT
TRBV14,.,TRBJ1-6,.,CASSQTSGSPLHF,TGTGCCAGCAGCCAGACCTCGGGGTCACCCCTCCACTTT
TRBV19,.,TRBJ2-2,.,CASNRRTGELFF,TGTGCCAGCAACCGTAGAACCGGGGAGCTGTTTTTT